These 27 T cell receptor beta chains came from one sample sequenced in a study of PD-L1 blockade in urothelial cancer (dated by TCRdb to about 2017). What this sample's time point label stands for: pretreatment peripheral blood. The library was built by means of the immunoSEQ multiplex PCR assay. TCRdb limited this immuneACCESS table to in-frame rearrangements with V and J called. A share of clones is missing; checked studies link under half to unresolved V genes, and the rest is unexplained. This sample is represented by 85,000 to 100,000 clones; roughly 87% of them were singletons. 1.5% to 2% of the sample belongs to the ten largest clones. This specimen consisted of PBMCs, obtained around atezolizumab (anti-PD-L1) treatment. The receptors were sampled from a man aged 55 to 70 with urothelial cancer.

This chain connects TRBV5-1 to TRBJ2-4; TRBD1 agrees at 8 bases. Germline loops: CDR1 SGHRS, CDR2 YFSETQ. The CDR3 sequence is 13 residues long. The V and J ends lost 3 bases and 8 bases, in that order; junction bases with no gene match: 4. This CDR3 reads CASSSGQGYIQYF. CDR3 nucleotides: TGCGCCAGCAGCTCCGGACAGGGTTACATTCAGTACTTC.

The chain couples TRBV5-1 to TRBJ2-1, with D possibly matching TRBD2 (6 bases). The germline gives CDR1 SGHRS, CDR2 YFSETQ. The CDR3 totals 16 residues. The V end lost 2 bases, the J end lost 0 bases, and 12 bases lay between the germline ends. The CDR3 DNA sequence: TGCGCCAGCAGCTTATTAGCGGCTAGCTCCTACAATGAGCAGTTCTTC. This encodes CASSLLAASSYNEQFF. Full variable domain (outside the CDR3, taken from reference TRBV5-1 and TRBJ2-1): KAGVTQTPRYLIKTRGQQVTLSCSPISGHRSVSWYQQTPGQGLQFLFEYFSETQRNKGNFPGRFSGRQFSNSRSEMNVSTLELGDSALYLCASSLLAASSYNEQFFGPGTRLTVL.

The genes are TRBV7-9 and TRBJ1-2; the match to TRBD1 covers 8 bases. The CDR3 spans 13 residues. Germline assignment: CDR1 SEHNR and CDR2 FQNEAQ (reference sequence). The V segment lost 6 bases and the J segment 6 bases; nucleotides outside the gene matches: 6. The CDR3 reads CASSYRQGNGYTF. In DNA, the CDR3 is TGTGCCAGCAGTTACCGACAGGGGAATGGCTACACCTTC.

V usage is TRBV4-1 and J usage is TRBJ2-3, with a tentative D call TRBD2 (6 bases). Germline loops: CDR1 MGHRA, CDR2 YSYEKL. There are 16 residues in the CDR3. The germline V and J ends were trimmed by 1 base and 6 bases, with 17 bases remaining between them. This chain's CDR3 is CASSQVTGVEADTQYF. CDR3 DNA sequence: TGCGCCAGCAGCCAAGTTACGGGGGTGGAGGCGGATACGCAGTATTTT.

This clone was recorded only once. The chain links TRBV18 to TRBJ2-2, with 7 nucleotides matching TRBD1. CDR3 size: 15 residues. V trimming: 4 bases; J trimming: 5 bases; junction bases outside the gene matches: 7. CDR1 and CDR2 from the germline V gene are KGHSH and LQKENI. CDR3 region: CASSRDRADTGELFF. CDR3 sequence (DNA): TGTGCCAGCTCACGCGACAGGGCTGATACCGGGGAGCTGTTTTTT.

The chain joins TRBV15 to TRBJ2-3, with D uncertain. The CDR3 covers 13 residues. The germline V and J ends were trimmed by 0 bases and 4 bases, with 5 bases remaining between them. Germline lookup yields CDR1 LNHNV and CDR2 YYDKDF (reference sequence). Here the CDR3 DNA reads TGTGCCACCAGCAGAGATCTTGCAGATACGCAGTATTTT. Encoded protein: CATSRDLADTQYF.

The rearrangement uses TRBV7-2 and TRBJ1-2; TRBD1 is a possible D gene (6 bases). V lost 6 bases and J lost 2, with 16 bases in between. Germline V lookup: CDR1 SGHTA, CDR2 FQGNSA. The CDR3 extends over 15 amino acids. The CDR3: CASSLPGQQNYGYTF. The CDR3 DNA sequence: TGTGCCAGCAGTTTACCAGGACAGCAGAACTATGGCTACACCTTC.

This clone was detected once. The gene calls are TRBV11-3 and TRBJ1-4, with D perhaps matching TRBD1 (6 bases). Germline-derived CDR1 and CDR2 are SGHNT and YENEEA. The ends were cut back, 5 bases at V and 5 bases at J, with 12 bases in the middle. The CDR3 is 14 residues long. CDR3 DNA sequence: TGTGCCAGCAGCCAGGAGGGGGGGAATGAAAAACTGTTTTTT. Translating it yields CASSQEGGNEKLFF.

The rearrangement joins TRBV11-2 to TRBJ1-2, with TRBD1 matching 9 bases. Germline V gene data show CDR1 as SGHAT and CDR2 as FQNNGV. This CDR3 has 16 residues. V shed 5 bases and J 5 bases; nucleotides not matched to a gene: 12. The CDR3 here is CASSNQNRDRVYGYTF. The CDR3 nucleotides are TGTGCCAGCAGCAACCAAAACAGGGACAGGGTTTATGGCTACACCTTC.

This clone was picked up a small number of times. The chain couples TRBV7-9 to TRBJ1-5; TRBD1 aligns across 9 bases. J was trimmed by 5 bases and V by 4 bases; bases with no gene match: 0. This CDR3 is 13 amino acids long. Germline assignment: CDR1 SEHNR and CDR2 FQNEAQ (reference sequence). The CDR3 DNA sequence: TGTGCCAGCAGCTGGACAGGGGATCAGCCCCAGCATTTT. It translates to CASSWTGDQPQHF. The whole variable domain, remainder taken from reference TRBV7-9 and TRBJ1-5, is DTGVSQNPRHKITKRGQNVTFRCDPISEHNRLYWYRQTLGQGPEFLTYFQNEAQLEKSRLLSDRFSAERPKGSFSTLEIQRTEQGDSAMYLCASSWTGDQPQHFGDGTRLSIL.

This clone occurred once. The CDR3 reads CASSVERTGLGNTIYF. The CDR3 DNA sequence: TGTGCCAGCAGCGTAGAGAGGACAGGGTTAGGAAACACCATATATTTT. V is TRBV9 and J is TRBJ1-3, with TRBD1 matching over 8 bases. Germline V gives CDR1 SGDLS, CDR2 YYNGEE. After removal of 0 bases from V and 4 bases from J, the junction contained 6 bases not matched to a gene. CDR3 length: 16 amino acids.

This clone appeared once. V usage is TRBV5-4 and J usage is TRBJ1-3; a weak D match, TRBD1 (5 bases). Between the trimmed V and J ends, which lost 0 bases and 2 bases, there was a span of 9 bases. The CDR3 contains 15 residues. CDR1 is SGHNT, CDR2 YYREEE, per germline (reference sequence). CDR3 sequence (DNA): TGTGCCAGCAGCTTGGAGGGGCGCCCTGGAAACACCATATATTTT. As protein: CASSLEGRPGNTIYF.

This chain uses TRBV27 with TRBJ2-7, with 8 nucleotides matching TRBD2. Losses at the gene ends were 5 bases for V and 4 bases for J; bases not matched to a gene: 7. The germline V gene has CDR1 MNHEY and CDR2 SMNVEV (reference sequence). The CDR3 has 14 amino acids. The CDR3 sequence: CASSNVAGRYEQYF. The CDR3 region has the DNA TGTGCCAGCAGTAATGTAGCGGGAAGATACGAGCAGTACTTC.

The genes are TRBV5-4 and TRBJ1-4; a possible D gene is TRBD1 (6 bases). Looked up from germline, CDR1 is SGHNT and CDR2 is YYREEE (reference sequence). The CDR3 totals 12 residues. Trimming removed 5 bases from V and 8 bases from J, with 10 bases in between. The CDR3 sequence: CASRGGEEKLFF. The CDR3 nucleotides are TGTGCCAGCAGAGGGGGGGAGGAAAAACTGTTTTTT. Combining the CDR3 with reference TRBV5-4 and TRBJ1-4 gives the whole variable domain ETGVTQSPTHLIKTRGQQVTLRCSSQSGHNTVSWYQQALGQGPQFIFQYYREEENGRGNFPPRFSGLQFPNYSSELNVNALELDDSALYLCASRGGEEKLFFGSGTQLSVL.

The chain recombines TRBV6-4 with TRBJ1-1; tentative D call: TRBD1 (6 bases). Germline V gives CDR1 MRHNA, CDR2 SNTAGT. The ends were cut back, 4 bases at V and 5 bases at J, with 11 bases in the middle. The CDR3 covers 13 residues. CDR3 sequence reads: CASSVSRGTEAFF. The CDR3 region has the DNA TGTGCCAGCAGTGTCTCAAGGGGGACTGAAGCTTTCTTT.

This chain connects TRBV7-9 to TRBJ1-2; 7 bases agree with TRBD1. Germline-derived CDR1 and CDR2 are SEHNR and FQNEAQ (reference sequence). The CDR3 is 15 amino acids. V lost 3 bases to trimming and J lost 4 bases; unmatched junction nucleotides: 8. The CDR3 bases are TGTGCCAGCAGCTTGTCGCAGGGGGGATTCTATGGCTACACCTTC. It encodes CASSLSQGGFYGYTF.

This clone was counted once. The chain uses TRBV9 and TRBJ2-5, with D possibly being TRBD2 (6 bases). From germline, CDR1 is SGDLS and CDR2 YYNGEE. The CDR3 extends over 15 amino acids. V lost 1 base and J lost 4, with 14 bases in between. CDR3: CASSVSGRPPETQYF. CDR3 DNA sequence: TGTGCCAGCAGCGTAAGTGGGAGGCCTCCAGAGACCCAGTACTTC.

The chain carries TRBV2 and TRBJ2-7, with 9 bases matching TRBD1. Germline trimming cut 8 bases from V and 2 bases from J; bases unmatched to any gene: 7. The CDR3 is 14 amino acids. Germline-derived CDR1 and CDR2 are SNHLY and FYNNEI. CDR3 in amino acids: CASAGTGSTYEQYF. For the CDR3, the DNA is TGTGCCAGCGCCGGGACAGGGTCTACCTACGAGCAGTACTTC.

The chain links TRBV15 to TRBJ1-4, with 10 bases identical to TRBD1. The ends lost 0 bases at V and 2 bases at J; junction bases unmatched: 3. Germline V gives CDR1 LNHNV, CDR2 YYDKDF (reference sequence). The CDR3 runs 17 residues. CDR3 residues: CATSREGQGFTNEKLFF. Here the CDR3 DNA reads TGTGCCACCAGCAGAGAGGGACAGGGGTTTACTAATGAAAAACTGTTTTTT.

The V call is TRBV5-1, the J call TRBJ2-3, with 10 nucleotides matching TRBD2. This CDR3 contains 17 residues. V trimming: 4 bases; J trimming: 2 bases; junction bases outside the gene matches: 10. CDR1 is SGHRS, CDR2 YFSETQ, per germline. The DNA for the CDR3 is TGCGCCAGCAGCACCGGGACTAGCGCCACTTCCACAGATACGCAGTATTTT. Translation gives CASSTGTSATSTDTQYF.

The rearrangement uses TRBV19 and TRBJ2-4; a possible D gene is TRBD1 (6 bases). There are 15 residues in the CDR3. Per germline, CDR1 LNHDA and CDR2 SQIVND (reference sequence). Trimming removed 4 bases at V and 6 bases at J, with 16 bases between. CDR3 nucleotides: TGTGCCAGTAGTACAGGGGCCCACGACCGAAACATTCAGTACTTC. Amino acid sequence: CASSTGAHDRNIQYF.

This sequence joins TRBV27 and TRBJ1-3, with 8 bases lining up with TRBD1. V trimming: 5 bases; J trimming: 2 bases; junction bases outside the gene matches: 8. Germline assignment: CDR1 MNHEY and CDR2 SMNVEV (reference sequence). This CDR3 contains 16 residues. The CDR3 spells CASSPNRGNPGNTIYF. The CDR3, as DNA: TGTGCCAGCAGTCCCAACAGGGGGAACCCTGGAAACACCATATATTTT.

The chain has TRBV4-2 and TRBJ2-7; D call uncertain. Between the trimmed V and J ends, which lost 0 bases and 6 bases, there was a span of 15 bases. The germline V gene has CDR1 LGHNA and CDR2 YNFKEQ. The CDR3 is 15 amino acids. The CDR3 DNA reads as TGTGCCAGCAGCCAAGATAACGACTCCTGGCGCGAGCAGTACTTC. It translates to CASSQDNDSWREQYF.

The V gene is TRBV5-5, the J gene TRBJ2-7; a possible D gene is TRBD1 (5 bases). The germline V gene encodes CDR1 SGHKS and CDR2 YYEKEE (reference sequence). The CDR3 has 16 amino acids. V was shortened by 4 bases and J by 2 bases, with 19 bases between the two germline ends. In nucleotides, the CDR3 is TGTGCCAGCAGCCTGGGCCCAACAGGTGCTACCTACGAGCAGTACTTC. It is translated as CASSLGPTGATYEQYF.

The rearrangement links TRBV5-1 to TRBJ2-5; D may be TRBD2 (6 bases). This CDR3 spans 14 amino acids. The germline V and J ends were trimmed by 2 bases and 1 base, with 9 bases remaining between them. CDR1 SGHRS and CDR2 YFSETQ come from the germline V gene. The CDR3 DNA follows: TGCGCCAGCAGCTTAGTGGGGGGCCAAGAGACCCAGTACTTC. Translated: CASSLVGGQETQYF.

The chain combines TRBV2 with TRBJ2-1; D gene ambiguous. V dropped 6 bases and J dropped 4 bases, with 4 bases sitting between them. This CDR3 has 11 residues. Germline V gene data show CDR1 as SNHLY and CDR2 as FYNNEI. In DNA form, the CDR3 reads TGTGCCAGCAGCCTGTACAATGAGCAGTTCTTC. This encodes CASSLYNEQFF.

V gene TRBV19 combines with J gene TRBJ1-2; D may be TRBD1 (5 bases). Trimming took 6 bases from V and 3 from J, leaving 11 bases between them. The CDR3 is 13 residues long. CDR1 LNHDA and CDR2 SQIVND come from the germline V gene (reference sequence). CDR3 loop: CASRKRDYYGYTF. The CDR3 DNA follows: TGTGCCAGTAGAAAACGGGACTACTATGGCTACACCTTC.